This entry lists 22 T cell receptor beta chains sequenced from one sample in a study of T cell responses to AZD1222 COVID-19 vaccine. This table comes from immunoSEQ multiplex PCR, and its TCRdb copy is limited to in-frame clones, with some not included. The sample includes about 150,000 clones, around 89% seen only once; the top ten take approximately 6.9%. The specimen was peripheral blood, collected on day 0 of AZD1222 vaccination. All receptors derive from an adult in good health.

The chain couples TRBV7-9 to TRBJ2-2, with unresolved D. This CDR3 is 15 amino acids long. Germline V lookup: CDR1 SEHNR, CDR2 FQNEAQ (reference sequence). Trimming removed 4 bases from V and 10 bases from J, with 19 bases in between. DNA of the CDR3: TGTGCCAGCAGCTCTAGATATACCGTCCCTACGGAGCTGTTTTTT. The encoded protein is CASSSRYTVPTELFF. The full variable domain, completed using reference TRBV7-9 and TRBJ2-2, is DTGVSQNPRHKITKRGQNVTFRCDPISEHNRLYWYRQTLGQGPEFLTYFQNEAQLEKSRLLSDRFSAERPKGSFSTLEIQRTEQGDSAMYLCASSSRYTVPTELFFGEGSRLTVL.

J is TRBJ2-5 and V is TRBV19, with 8 nucleotides matching TRBD2. The germline V gene has CDR1 LNHDA and CDR2 SQIVND (reference sequence). This CDR3 has 15 residues. The junction had 6 bases not matched to a gene; V was cut back by 1 base and J by 5 bases. The CDR3 here is CASSIARGGTETQYF. The CDR3 DNA follows: TGTGCCAGTAGTATAGCCCGCGGGGGGACGGAGACCCAGTACTTC.

This clone occurred a few times. The CDR3 DNA follows: TGCGCCAGCAGCCCGCTCGGGGCCGGGACAGGGGCCTCCCATGGCTACACCTTC. This sequence encodes CASSPLGAGTGASHGYTF. The V and J genes are TRBV5-1 and TRBJ1-2; 10 bases fit TRBD1. The CDR3 length is 18 residues. Germline V gene data show CDR1 as SGHRS and CDR2 as YFSETQ. The J segment lost 6 bases and the V segment lost 4 bases, leaving 18 bases of the junction unmatched. The entire variable domain, with the rest obtained from reference TRBV5-1 and TRBJ1-2, is as follows: KAGVTQTPRYLIKTRGQQVTLSCSPISGHRSVSWYQQTPGQGLQFLFEYFSETQRNKGNFPGRFSGRQFSNSRSEMNVSTLELGDSALYLCASSPLGAGTGASHGYTFGSGTRLTVV.

This rearrangement joins TRBV4-1 to TRBJ1-2, with 7 nucleotides matching TRBD1. CDR3 length: 16 amino acids. V lost 0 bases and J lost 5; bases outside the gene matches: 9. Germline CDR1 and CDR2: MGHRA and YSYEKL. The CDR3, as DNA: TGCGCCAGCAGCCAAGAATCAATTACAGGGGCTTATGGCTACACCTTC. It translates to CASSQESITGAYGYTF.

The chain couples TRBV5-1 to TRBJ1-3; tentatively, D is TRBD1 (6 bases). The V end lost 3 bases, the J end lost 0 bases, and 13 bases lay between the germline ends. The CDR3 spans 16 residues. CDR1 is SGHRS, CDR2 YFSETQ, per germline. This chain's CDR3 is CASSWTTGHSGNTIYF. The CDR3 nucleotides are TGCGCCAGCAGCTGGACTACAGGGCACTCTGGAAACACCATATATTTT.

V gene TRBV7-2 combines with J gene TRBJ2-1, with D unresolved. CDR1 and CDR2 from the germline V gene are SGHTA and FQGNSA. This CDR3 is built from 13 residues. V lost 2 bases and J lost 5, with 7 bases in between. CDR3 residues: CASSLRLNNEQFF. The CDR3 bases are TGTGCCAGCAGCTTAAGACTGAACAATGAGCAGTTCTTC.

V gene TRBV6-5 combines with J gene TRBJ1-6; D not certain. The CDR3 extends over 15 amino acids. The V gene lost 3 bases and the J gene lost 9 bases, with 15 bases spanning the gap. Germline V CDR1 and CDR2: MNHEY, SVGAGI. The DNA of the CDR3 is TGTGCCAGCAGTTATCTGGGAGGGCTGGGTTCACCCCTCCACTTT. It yields the protein CASSYLGGLGSPLHF.

The gene calls are TRBV2 and TRBJ1-3, with D maybe TRBD1 (5 bases). The CDR3 is made up of 16 amino acids. CDR1 and CDR2 from the germline V gene are SNHLY and FYNNEI. V was cut by 0 bases and J by 4 bases, with 13 bases left in between. The CDR3 nucleotides read TGTGCCAGCAGTGAAGCGGGACCGGGCGTGGGAAACACCATATATTTT. This encodes CASSEAGPGVGNTIYF.

This clone was observed once. The rearrangement links TRBV29-1 to TRBJ2-2; TRBD1 matches at 12 bases. Germline V gives CDR1 SQVTM, CDR2 ANQGSEA. CDR3 size: 16 residues. Losses at the gene ends were 4 bases for V and 6 bases for J; bases not matched to a gene: 9. CDR3 DNA: TGCAGCGTTGGGGGACAGGGGGCCGGAGGGTCCGGGGAGCTGTTTTTT. Protein product: CSVGGQGAGGSGELFF.

The V call is TRBV7-2, the J call TRBJ2-3, with D hard to call. Per the germline V gene, CDR1 is SGHTA and CDR2 is FQGNSA. V shed 0 bases and J shed 6 bases, with 7 bases lying between them. The CDR3 runs 13 residues. The CDR3 nucleotides read TGTGCCAGCAGCTTAGCGATCTGGGATACGCAGTATTTT. Its protein product is CASSLAIWDTQYF.

The chain has TRBV7-9 and TRBJ2-5, with a tentative D call TRBD1 (5 bases). CDR3 length equals 13 residues. Trimming removed 5 bases at V and 2 bases at J, with 9 bases between. Germline values: CDR1 SEHNR, CDR2 FQNEAQ (reference sequence). The CDR3 bases are TGTGCCAGCAGCACAACAGGTCAAGAGACCCAGTACTTC. This gives the protein CASSTTGQETQYF.

This rearrangement joins TRBV28 to TRBJ1-6; D not resolved. CDR1 and CDR2 from the germline V gene are MDHEN and SYDVKM. V was pared by 1 base and J by 8 bases, with 3 bases between. The CDR3 sequence is 12 residues long. CDR3 bases: TGTGCCAGCAGTTTATTGTATTCACCCCTCCACTTT. Its protein is CASSLLYSPLHF.

The table lists this clone with a count of one. This sequence joins TRBV6-5 and TRBJ1-2; possibly TRBD1 for D (5 bases). The length of the CDR3 is 13 residues. V lost 6 bases to trimming and J lost 0 bases, with 8 bases between them. In germline, CDR1 is MNHEY, CDR2 SVGAGI. The CDR3 region has the DNA TGTGCCAGCAGCAGGGACGCTAACTATGGCTACACCTTC. Protein product: CASSRDANYGYTF.

The CDR3 is CASSLFGQGAEKLFF. CDR3 bases: TGTGCCAGCAGCTTATTCGGACAGGGGGCGGAAAAACTGTTTTTT. This chain uses TRBV7-2 with TRBJ1-4; 11 bases align to TRBD1. The CDR3 contains 15 residues. The junction had 4 bases not matched to a gene; V was cut back by 2 bases and J by 8 bases. In germline, CDR1 is SGHTA, CDR2 FQGNSA.

The chain joins TRBV21-1 to TRBJ1-5; the D call TRBD1 from the table was never checked on the DNA. TRBV21-1 is deemed a pseudogene. This CDR3 has 15 residues. This CDR3 reads CASSKITGDNQPQHF. The CDR3, as DNA: TGTGCCAGCAGCAAAATAACAGGCGATAATCAGCCCCAGCATTTT.

This sequence joins TRBV7-3 and TRBJ2-5; 10 nucleotides match TRBD1. V was clipped by 5 bases and J by 5 bases; unmatched bases: 14. CDR1 is SGHTA, CDR2 FQGTGA, per germline. This CDR3 has 17 amino acids. Here the CDR3 reads CASSPSGGQGGVETQYF. In DNA, the CDR3 is TGTGCCAGCAGCCCCTCCGGCGGACAGGGGGGGGTGGAGACCCAGTACTTC.

CDR3 region: CASSLVGKGRNSPLHF. The DNA of the CDR3 is TGTGCCAGCAGCTTAGTCGGGAAAGGGCGTAATTCACCCCTCCACTTT. The chain joins TRBV7-8 to TRBJ1-6; D gene uncertain. Trimming left V 1 base short and J 6 bases short, with 13 bases between. This CDR3 region has 16 residues. Germline V gene data show CDR1 as SGHVS and CDR2 as FQNEAQ.

This rearrangement joins TRBV7-9 to TRBJ2-2; D is undetermined. V lost 3 bases to trimming and J lost 10 bases, with 6 bases between them. This CDR3 is built from 11 residues. Per the germline V gene, CDR1 is SEHNR and CDR2 is FQNEAQ (reference sequence). The CDR3 loop reads CASSLGPELFF. CDR3 DNA: TGTGCCAGCAGCTTGGGTCCGGAGCTGTTTTTT.

The CDR3 protein is CASSEPIARVNAETQYF. CDR3 sequence (DNA): TGTGCCAGCAGTGAACCGATCGCGCGTGTGAACGCGGAGACCCAGTACTTC. This rearrangement joins TRBV25-1 to TRBJ2-5; D gene uncertain. V gave up 2 bases and J gave up 5 bases, with 21 bases separating them. This CDR3 has 17 residues. Germline-derived CDR1 and CDR2 are MGHDK and SYGVNS. Full variable domain (outside the CDR3, taken from reference TRBV25-1 and TRBJ2-5): EADIYQTPRYLVIGTGKKITLECSQTMGHDKMYWYQQDPGMELHLIHYSYGVNSTEKGDLSSESTVSRIRTEHFPLTLESARPSHTSQYLCASSEPIARVNAETQYFGPGTRLLVL.

The chain employs TRBV6-2 or TRBV6-3 and TRBJ1-1; TRBD1 is a possible D gene (6 bases). The CDR3 is made up of 15 amino acids. V lost 1 base, J lost 1 base, and 10 bases lay in between. Looked up from germline, CDR1 is MNHEY and CDR2 is SVGEGT. The CDR3 bases are TGTGCCAGCAGTTACTGGGGGGCGCGGAACACTGAAGCTTTCTTT. Protein sequence: CASSYWGARNTEAFF.

V and J are TRBV6-5 and TRBJ2-3; 7 positions match TRBD1. The V gene's germline CDR1 is MNHEY and CDR2 SVGAGI. Trimming took 2 bases from V and 3 from J; bases not matched to a gene: 8. This CDR3 is built from 16 residues. The CDR3 here is CASSYRGRIETDTQYF. The CDR3 region has the DNA TGTGCCAGCAGTTACAGGGGGCGCATTGAAACAGATACGCAGTATTTT.

The rearrangement links TRBV6-1 to TRBJ1-1, with D unclear. The CDR3 covers 18 residues. Trimming took off 3 bases at V and 0 bases at J, with 20 bases between the two ends. Per germline, CDR1 MNHNS and CDR2 SASEGT. The CDR3 sequence: CASSEYVGSRVVNTEAFF. The CDR3 region has the DNA TGTGCCAGCAGTGAGTATGTCGGATCGAGGGTTGTGAACACTGAAGCTTTCTTT.